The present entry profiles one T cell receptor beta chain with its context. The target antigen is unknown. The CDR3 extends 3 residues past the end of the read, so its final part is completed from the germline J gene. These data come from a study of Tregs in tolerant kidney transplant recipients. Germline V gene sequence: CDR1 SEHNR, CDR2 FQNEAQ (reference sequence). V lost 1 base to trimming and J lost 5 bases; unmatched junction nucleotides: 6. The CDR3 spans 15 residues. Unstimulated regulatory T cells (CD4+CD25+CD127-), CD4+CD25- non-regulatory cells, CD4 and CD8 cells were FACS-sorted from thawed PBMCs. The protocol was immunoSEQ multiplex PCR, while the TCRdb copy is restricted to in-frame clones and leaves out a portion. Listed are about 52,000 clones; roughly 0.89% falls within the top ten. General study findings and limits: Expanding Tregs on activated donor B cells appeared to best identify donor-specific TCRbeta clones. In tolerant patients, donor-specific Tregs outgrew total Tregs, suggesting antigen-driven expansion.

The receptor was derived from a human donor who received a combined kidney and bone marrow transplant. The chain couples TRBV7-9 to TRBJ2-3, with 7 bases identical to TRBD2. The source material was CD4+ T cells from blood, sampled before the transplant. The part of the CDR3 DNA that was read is TGTGCCAGCAGCTTAGTGGCGGGGGTTAAAGATACG. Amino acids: CASSLVAGVKDT. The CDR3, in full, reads CASSLVAGVKDTQYF.